This record covers a single T cell receptor beta chain. This sample is drawn from a study of blood T cell repertoires in COVID-19. Across the study: COVID-19 samples collected from the United States, Italy and Spain covered acute and convalescent phases. Sample material is recorded as cDNA or gDNA derived from T cells, B-cell-depleted T cells, or PBMCs.

This CDR3 contains 15 residues. Looked up from germline, CDR1 is LNHNV and CDR2 is YYDKDF (reference sequence). Trimming left V 3 bases short and J 7 bases short, with 16 bases between. Produced via immunoSEQ multiplex PCR; TCRdb's table is partial and in-frame only. Here the sample spans roughly 260,000 clones, 80% to 90% being singletons. The sequenced sample consisted of peripheral blood. The chain links TRBV15 to TRBJ2-1; no firm D call. This clonotype was obtained from a woman between 45 and 60 years old with acute or convalescent COVID-19. The CDR3 sequence: CATSSLSGPSNEQFF. CDR3 coding DNA: TGTGCCACCAGCAGTCTTTCTGGCCCTTCGAATGAGCAGTTCTTC.